This T cell receptor (beta chain) was profiled in a study of T cell responses to AZD1222 COVID-19 vaccine. TCRdb's table, derived via immunoSEQ multiplex PCR, lists solely in-frame clones and lacks some. The table records 95,000 to 110,000 clones, 90% of them present only once. Germline assignment: CDR1 MGHRA and CDR2 YSYEKL. Trimming removed 2 bases from V and 8 bases from J, with 21 bases in between. The length of the CDR3 is 16 residues. Whole-study results and caveats: Unmutated variant regions reportedly attract nearly half of all spike-specific TCRs. The donors showed a predominance of white British ancestry and of females, with possible underestimation of clonal diversity. Seropositivity was recorded at baseline in only 6 or 7 AZD1222 recipients.

Worth noting for this clone: Its antigen is not known.

The receptor's source is an adult in good health. The rearrangement links TRBV4-1 to TRBJ1-2; possibly TRBD1 for D (6 bases). The sequences come from peripheral blood, collected on day 0 of AZD1222 vaccination. CDR3 protein: CASSQIPGAVMRGYTF. The CDR3 coding sequence is TGCGCCAGCAGCCAAATTCCAGGGGCTGTTATGAGGGGCTACACCTTC.